A selection of T cell receptor beta chains follows, all from one sample in a study of blood T cell repertoires in COVID-19. Sequencing was performed with immunoSEQ multiplex PCR; in TCRdb, only in-frame clones are kept and a portion is missing. The table has some 230,000 clones, roughly 85% seen once; the top ten hold around 0.96%. The sample was peripheral blood. These receptors were obtained from a man aged 35-49 years with acute or convalescent COVID-19. The CDR3 runs from the conserved cysteine through the conserved F or W. The D gene is left open where the match is weak. Rows may omit the clone size; those that give it use once, few, many or a size class.

DNA: TGTGCCAGCTCACTGACAGGGGGCGACGGCTACACCTTC
CDR3: CASSLTGGDGYTF
D: TRBD1
V: TRBV18
J: TRBJ1-2
size: .

DNA: TGTGCCAGCAGTTTAGGCAGCTCCTACGAGCAGTACTTC
CDR3: CASSLGSSYEQYF
D: .
V: TRBV28
J: TRBJ2-7
size: .

DNA: TGTGCCAGCAGTTACTCGGACAGGAACACTGAAGCTTTCTTT
CDR3: CASSYSDRNTEAFF
D: .
V: TRBV6-5
J: TRBJ1-1
size: .

DNA: TGTGCCAGTAGTATAGCCCCCTGGACAGGGCCCGGTGAAGCTTTCTTT
CDR3: CASSIAPWTGPGEAFF
D: TRBD1
V: TRBV19
J: TRBJ1-1
size: few

DNA: TGCGCCAGCAGCTTCTGGCTAGCGGGGGTCGGTAGGACAGATACGCAGTATTTT
CDR3: CASSFWLAGVGRTDTQYF
D: TRBD2
V: TRBV5-1
J: TRBJ2-3
size: .

DNA: TGTGCCAGCAGTGATTATGCGGGGGCGAGGGATACGCAGTATTTT
CDR3: CASSDYAGARDTQYF
D: .
V: TRBV6-4
J: TRBJ2-3
size: .

DNA: TGTGCCAGTACCTCCCTTACGGGACAGGGAACAAACATTCAGTACTTC
CDR3: CASTSLTGQGTNIQYF
D: TRBD1
V: TRBV19
J: TRBJ2-4
size: .

DNA: TGTGCCAGCAGACTGGGACAGACGAACACTGAAGCTTTCTTT
CDR3: CASRLGQTNTEAFF
D: TRBD1
V: TRBV6-6
J: TRBJ1-1
size: .

DNA: TGTGCCAGCAGCCAAGGGGCTAACTCTCCCCTATATGGCTACACCTTC
CDR3: CASSQGANSPLYGYTF
D: .
V: TRBV3-1/TRBV3-2
J: TRBJ1-2
size: .

DNA: TGTGCTAGTGCCAATCCCGCGGGGCACGGGGAGCTGTTTTTT
CDR3: CASANPAGHGELFF
D: .
V: TRBV12-5
J: TRBJ2-2
size: .

DNA: TGTGCCAGTAGTATGCGAGGGGGCGATGGCTACACCTTC
CDR3: CASSMRGGDGYTF
D: TRBD1
V: TRBV19
J: TRBJ1-2
size: .

DNA: TGTGCCAGCAGTTACCCCACCCAAACCGGGACAGATCTCCCTCACTACGAGCAGTACTTC
CDR3: CASSYPTQTGTDLPHYEQYF
D: TRBD1
V: TRBV6-2/TRBV6-3
J: TRBJ2-7
size: many

DNA: TGTGCCAGCAGCACATACGGACAGGGCACTGAAGCTTTCTTT
CDR3: CASSTYGQGTEAFF
D: TRBD1
V: TRBV7-2
J: TRBJ1-1
size: .

DNA: TGTGCCAGCAGCGGTCCGATCGGGGCTTTCTTT
CDR3: CASSGPIGAFF
D: .
V: TRBV9
J: TRBJ1-1
size: few

DNA: TGTGCCAGCAGTTTTGAGGTTAACACTGAAGCTTTCTTT
CDR3: CASSFEVNTEAFF
D: .
V: TRBV12-3/TRBV12-4
J: TRBJ1-1
size: .

DNA: TGTGCCTCTCAAAGGGGGACCTCTGGAAACACCATATATTTT
CDR3: CASQRGTSGNTIYF
D: .
V: TRBV19
J: TRBJ1-3
size: .

DNA: TGTGCCACCCGAGGAGGGGTGCGGAACACTGAAGCTTTCTTT
CDR3: CATRGGVRNTEAFF
D: .
V: TRBV2
J: TRBJ1-1
size: .

DNA: TGTGCCAGCAGTCCCCCCGCCGGTACGAACACTGAAGCTTTCTTT
CDR3: CASSPPAGTNTEAFF
D: .
V: TRBV28
J: TRBJ1-1
size: .

DNA: TGTGCCAGCAGCTTGGGGTCTTTAGACTATGGCTACACCTTC
CDR3: CASSLGSLDYGYTF
D: .
V: TRBV5-4
J: TRBJ1-2
size: .

DNA: TGTGCCAGCAGTGACCTAGCGGGGGGGTCTGGGGCCAACGTCCTGACTTTC
CDR3: CASSDLAGGSGANVLTF
D: TRBD2
V: TRBV6-1
J: TRBJ2-6
size: .

DNA: TGTGCCAGCAGTAAAACTCCTCCCGGCACAGCCTACGAGCAGTACTTC
CDR3: CASSKTPPGTAYEQYF
D: .
V: TRBV7-9
J: TRBJ2-7
size: .

DNA: TGTGCCAGCAGTCCCGACCTGAGGAGTGGCTACACCTTC
CDR3: CASSPDLRSGYTF
D: .
V: TRBV5-8
J: TRBJ1-2
size: .

DNA: TGTGCCAGCAGTAGGCTAGCGGGGGGGTCCCAAGAGACCCAGTACTTC
CDR3: CASSRLAGGSQETQYF
D: TRBD2
V: TRBV5-4
J: TRBJ2-5
size: .

DNA: TGTGCCAGCAAACGAGACAGGGGCGGAACTGAAGCTTTCTTT
CDR3: CASKRDRGGTEAFF
D: TRBD1
V: TRBV6-5
J: TRBJ1-1
size: .

DNA: TGTGCCAGCAGGATTATGCTCACGACAGGGGGAGGCTACACCTTC
CDR3: CASRIMLTTGGGYTF
D: TRBD1
V: TRBV5-4
J: TRBJ1-2
size: .

DNA: TGTGCCAGCAGTATTCAGGAGAACACTGAAGCTTTCTTT
CDR3: CASSIQENTEAFF
D: .
V: TRBV2
J: TRBJ1-1
size: .

DNA: TGTGCCAGCAGTGGACTTCGGGGGATGGGCGAGCAGTACTTC
CDR3: CASSGLRGMGEQYF
D: .
V: TRBV9
J: TRBJ2-7
size: .

DNA: TGTGCCAGCAGTTTCGGACAGGGTCTACCTAGCAATCAGCCCCAGCATTTT
CDR3: CASSFGQGLPSNQPQHF
D: TRBD1
V: TRBV28
J: TRBJ1-5
size: .

DNA: TGCGCCAGCAGCCTCGCGGGGGGTTGGGACACTGAAGCTTTCTTT
CDR3: CASSLAGGWDTEAFF
D: .
V: TRBV5-1
J: TRBJ1-1
size: .

DNA: TGTGCCACCAGCAGAGATGGGCCCGGCTCCTTGGGCTACACCTTC
CDR3: CATSRDGPGSLGYTF
D: .
V: TRBV15
J: TRBJ1-2
size: .

DNA: TGCGCCAGCAGCTTCAATCGGGGTGGCACCTACGAGCAGTACTTC
CDR3: CASSFNRGGTYEQYF
D: .
V: TRBV5-1
J: TRBJ2-7
size: .

DNA: TGTGCCAGCAGTGGATCGGGGGGTTACAATGAGCAGTTCTTC
CDR3: CASSGSGGYNEQFF
D: TRBD2
V: TRBV28
J: TRBJ2-1
size: .

DNA: TGTGCCACGACTCCTATTAGCAATCAGCCCCAGCATTTT
CDR3: CATTPISNQPQHF
D: .
V: TRBV7-9
J: TRBJ1-5
size: .

DNA: TGTGCCAGCAGCTTAGACAACTACAATGAGCAGTTCTTC
CDR3: CASSLDNYNEQFF
D: .
V: TRBV7-7
J: TRBJ2-1
size: .

DNA: TGTGCCAGCAGCTTAGACGGGGGGGCCAGGTACAATGAGCAGTTCTTC
CDR3: CASSLDGGARYNEQFF
D: TRBD2
V: TRBV11-3
J: TRBJ2-1
size: .

DNA: TGTGCCAGAAGCCCAGTGGAGACCCAGTACTTC
CDR3: CARSPVETQYF
D: .
V: TRBV5-3
J: TRBJ2-5
size: .

DNA: TGTGCCAGCAGCCAAGGGACAGGGGGTGAAAAACTGTTTTTT
CDR3: CASSQGTGGEKLFF
D: TRBD1
V: TRBV3-1/TRBV3-2
J: TRBJ1-4
size: .

DNA: TGTGCCAGCAGTTTCCAGGGTCGTGGGGCCAACGTCCTGACTTTC
CDR3: CASSFQGRGANVLTF
D: .
V: TRBV6-5
J: TRBJ2-6
size: .

DNA: TGTGCCAGCAAAGAGCAGGCCGGGGAGCTGTTTTTT
CDR3: CASKEQAGELFF
D: .
V: TRBV6-1
J: TRBJ2-2
size: .

DNA: TGCGCCAGCAGCTACGGACAGGGATCGGCTAACTATGGCTACACCTTC
CDR3: CASSYGQGSANYGYTF
D: TRBD1
V: TRBV5-1
J: TRBJ1-2
size: .

DNA: TGTGCCAGCAGTTCAATACGGGGGGACTACAATGAGCAGTTCTTC
CDR3: CASSSIRGDYNEQFF
D: TRBD2
V: TRBV7-9
J: TRBJ2-1
size: .

DNA: TGTGCCAGAAGCTTGGCAGGGTGGTTGTCTGGCTACACCTTC
CDR3: CARSLAGWLSGYTF
D: .
V: TRBV5-3
J: TRBJ1-2
size: .

DNA: TGTGCCAGCTCACCAAATAGGGGAGGCACTGAAGCTTTCTTT
CDR3: CASSPNRGGTEAFF
D: .
V: TRBV18
J: TRBJ1-1
size: once

DNA: TGTGCCAGCAGCTTAACAGGGAGCGCTGAAGCTTTCTTT
CDR3: CASSLTGSAEAFF
D: .
V: TRBV7-2
J: TRBJ1-1
size: .

DNA: TGCGCCAGCAGCCCCCCCGGCGGGATACAGGGGGCGCCTTCACCCCTCCACTTT
CDR3: CASSPPGGIQGAPSPLHF
D: TRBD1
V: TRBV4-1
J: TRBJ1-6
size: once

DNA: TGTGCCAGCAGTTACGAAGGGGGAGGGCGAGCTTTCTTT
CDR3: CASSYEGGGRAFF
D: .
V: TRBV6-5
J: TRBJ1-1
size: .

DNA: TGTGCCAGCAGCACAACCCGGGACTACCAACAAGAGACCCAGTACTTC
CDR3: CASSTTRDYQQETQYF
D: TRBD2
V: TRBV6-2/TRBV6-3
J: TRBJ2-5
size: .

DNA: TGTGCCAGCAGCTTAGCGATCATACAGGGGCCTATGAACACTGAAGCTTTCTTT
CDR3: CASSLAIIQGPMNTEAFF
D: TRBD1
V: TRBV7-2
J: TRBJ1-1
size: few

DNA: TGTGCCAGCAGCGTAGGACGGGGGAACTATGGCTACACCTTC
CDR3: CASSVGRGNYGYTF
D: .
V: TRBV9
J: TRBJ1-2
size: .

DNA: TGCGCCAGCAGCTTGGCGGGGGGGCGGCACAATGAGCAGTTCTTC
CDR3: CASSLAGGRHNEQFF
D: TRBD2
V: TRBV5-1
J: TRBJ2-1
size: .

DNA: TGTGCCAGCAGTTACTCTTTTGGGACAGGGAGCACCGGGGAGCTGTTTTTT
CDR3: CASSYSFGTGSTGELFF
D: TRBD1
V: TRBV6-2/TRBV6-3
J: TRBJ2-2
size: .

DNA: TGTGCCAGCAGCCCGAAAGAAGCGGGGGGGCCCTACGAGCAGTACTTC
CDR3: CASSPKEAGGPYEQYF
D: TRBD2
V: TRBV3-1/TRBV3-2
J: TRBJ2-7
size: .

DNA: TGTGCCACCTCGACAGGGAGTATCCAGTACTTC
CDR3: CATSTGSIQYF
D: TRBD1
V: TRBV24-1
J: TRBJ2-5
size: .

DNA: TGTGCCAGCAGCTGGGGACAGGGGGGGACTGAAGCTTTCTTT
CDR3: CASSWGQGGTEAFF
D: TRBD1
V: TRBV5-4
J: TRBJ1-1
size: .